A selection of T cell receptor beta chains follows, all from one sample in a study of monozygotic twins with inflammatory bowel disease. After re-calling the 5' RACE reads, TCRdb lists one entry per CDR3 protein, DNA absent. Its table records about 110,000 distinct CDR3 sequences. The sample was blood. These receptors all stem from a human donor with ulcerative colitis or Crohn's disease, or a healthy co-twin of an affected twin (not recorded which). Both conserved end residues are part of each CDR3.

TRBJ2-1 TRBV6-5 CASSYSGDSDEQFF
TRBJ2-3 TRBV13 CASSLRLGENTQYF
TRBJ2-2 TRBV27 CASTTYTGELFF
TRBJ1-1 TRBV7-9 CASSSARLTNTEAFF
TRBJ1-6 TRBV5-1 CASSGGPNSPLHF
TRBJ1-5 TRBV19 CASSIAGGQNYQPQHF
TRBJ1-1 TRBV24-1 CATSDIGYTEAFF
TRBJ2-3 TRBV7-2 CATTPTAGGLNTQYF
TRBJ2-7 TRBV11-2 CASSSDLAPYEQYF
TRBJ2-7 TRBV28 CASPGQGPSYEQYF
TRBJ1-2 TRBV20-1 CSARDFTDTNYGYTF
TRBJ1-1 TRBV12-3/TRBV12-4 CASSFVVTEAFF
TRBJ2-3 TRBV18 CASSPRTSGGRTDTQYF
TRBJ2-7 TRBV3-1 CASTPGLPSGEQYF
TRBJ1-5 TRBV7-6 CASSLRAGSYSNQPQHF
TRBJ1-5 TRBV30 CAWSGGRGDQPQHF
TRBJ2-1 TRBV6-2/TRBV6-3 CASSYPGLAGLGEQFF
TRBJ2-4 TRBV12-3/TRBV12-4 CASRPGLDRNIQYF
TRBJ2-1 TRBV5-1 CASRIDTGNEQFF
TRBJ2-5 TRBV3-1 CASSHRLAGAGETQYF
TRBJ2-7 TRBV2 CASSGEFPPTYEQYF
TRBJ2-7 TRBV27 CASSWQLSSYEQYF
TRBJ2-1 TRBV27 CASSSLAGQQFF
TRBJ2-7 TRBV7-9 CASSPAGQGGSYEQYF
TRBJ2-1 TRBV20-1 CSACRDYGCKNEQFF
TRBJ2-5 TRBV24-1 CATSDSGLAGMEETQYF
TRBJ2-7 TRBV20-1 CSANRVSYEQYF
TRBJ2-3 TRBV5-4 CASSLGTGRLTDTQYF
TRBJ2-5 TRBV11-3 CASSWAGTQETQYF
TRBJ2-1 TRBV7-3 CASSLFDGYNEQFF
TRBJ1-3 TRBV7-9 CASSLSLGNTIYF
TRBJ2-1 TRBV28 CASSLQGYDNEQFF
TRBJ2-7 TRBV28 CASSDSRYEQYF
TRBJ1-2 TRBV25-1 CASSEEGTGLRYGYTF
TRBJ2-1 TRBV7-8 CASSLAGGAREQFF
TRBJ2-5 TRBV12-5 CASGPSGEETQYF
TRBJ1-5 TRBV4-1 CASSPLYRSNQPQHF
TRBJ2-7 TRBV20-1 CSARPGSSSYEQYF
TRBJ2-4 TRBV1 CTSRPSRAWELAKNIQYF
TRBJ1-5 TRBV12-3/TRBV12-4 CASSFFWGENQPQHF
TRBJ2-6 TRBV15 CATSRGVFPSGANVLTF
TRBJ2-5 TRBV7-7 CASSLRRTSGDETQYF
TRBJ2-5 TRBV7-2 CARSLVQGETQYF
TRBJ2-5 TRBV7-3 CASSQGNGRGETQYF
TRBJ1-1 TRBV12-3/TRBV12-4 CASSKGQDDTEAFF
TRBJ2-2 TRBV9 CASRRPGTGELFF
TRBJ2-7 TRBV18 CASSPRTGVSYEQYF
TRBJ1-5 TRBV20-1 CSAKTGTLDQPQHF
TRBJ2-2 TRBV7-6 CASSLETGQGELFF